This is a list of T cell receptor beta chains from one sample in a study of CD8+ T cells in alopecia areata. Profiling relied on immunoSEQ multiplex PCR, and the TCRdb table lists in-frame clones only, not all of them. The table includes fewer than 200,000 clones, 50% to 60% detected once. Sequenced here: CD4+ T cells sorted from blood, sampled at week 0. The receptors shown here come from a human donor with alopecia areata. CDR3s include the opening cysteine and the closing phenylalanine or tryptophan. D genes are given only for firm matches. Size values are once, few and many counts, or a class for expanded clones, and some rows have none.

j_call v_call clone_size d_call cdr3_nt cdr3_aa
TRBJ2-5 TRBV5-1 . . TGCGCCAGCAGCAGATCAGGGAGCCAAGAGACCCAGTACTTC CASSRSGSQETQYF
TRBJ2-2 TRBV14 . . TGTGCCAGCAGCCAAGTTCTTCTTGGGGTCCCCGGGGAGCTGTTTTTT CASSQVLLGVPGELFF
TRBJ1-2 TRBV6-5 . . TGTGCCAGCAGTCCGGGAGAGTGGGATGGCTACACCTTC CASSPGEWDGYTF
TRBJ2-5 TRBV11-2 few TRBD2 TGTGCCAGCAGCCGAGGGACTAGCGGGGATCCGTACCAAGAGACCCAGTACTTC CASSRGTSGDPYQETQYF
TRBJ1-6 TRBV15 . TRBD1 TGTGCCACCAGCAGGTGGACAGGGGATAATTCACCCCTCCACTTT CATSRWTGDNSPLHF
TRBJ2-2 TRBV29-1 few . TGCAGCGTTGTTACAGGCCGGAACACCGGGGAGCTGTTTTTT CSVVTGRNTGELFF
TRBJ1-5 TRBV30 . . TGTGCCTGGAGCTCGGGTAGCAATCAGCCCCAGCATTTT CAWSSGSNQPQHF
TRBJ1-3 TRBV30 few . TGTGCCTCGGCGGGTCACAACTCTGGAAACACCATATATTTT CASAGHNSGNTIYF
TRBJ2-3 TRBV15 . . TGTGCCACCAGCACCGGGCCGGGGGATACGCAGTATTTT CATSTGPGDTQYF
TRBJ2-6 TRBV6-6 . . TGTGCCAGCAGTCCGGGACCATTATCTGGGGCCAACGTCCTGACTTTC CASSPGPLSGANVLTF
TRBJ2-5 TRBV4-1 few TRBD2 TGCGCCAGCAGCCAAGATAGGGGACTAGCTTCCGAGACCCAGTACTTC CASSQDRGLASETQYF
TRBJ2-5 TRBV5-1 . TRBD1 TGCGCCAGCAGCTTGGCCCCGCCAGGGGGAAGGGAGACCCAGTACTTC CASSLAPPGGRETQYF
TRBJ1-4 TRBV30 . . TGTGCCTGGAGGGTGCAGGGCCTACAACTGTTTTTT CAWRVQGLQLFF
TRBJ1-5 TRBV29-1 . . TGCAGCGTTGAAGAAGGGGACCGCCAGCATTTT CSVEEGDRQHF
TRBJ2-5 TRBV6-1 few . TGTGCCAGCAGTTCCAGGTACCAAGAGACCCAGTACTTC CASSSRYQETQYF
TRBJ2-5 TRBV15 few . TGTGCCACCAGCAGAGATTTACTAGCAACCCTCCAAGAGACCCAGTACTTC CATSRDLLATLQETQYF
TRBJ2-7 TRBV7-2 . TRBD2 TGTGCCAGCAGCCCAGCAGCGGGGATGGGAGAGCAGTACTTC CASSPAAGMGEQYF
TRBJ2-2 TRBV9 . TRBD2 TGTGCCAGCAGCGTAGAAACTAGCGTCCTCGGGGAGCTGTTTTTT CASSVETSVLGELFF
TRBJ2-1 TRBV29-1 few TRBD2 TGCAGCGTTGACGCCCAGCGGGATTACAATGAGCAGTTCTTC CSVDAQRDYNEQFF
TRBJ1-1 TRBV7-9 . . TGTGCCAGCAGCCGGCAGAAGAACACTGAAGCTTTCTTT CASSRQKNTEAFF
TRBJ2-1 TRBV20-1 few . TGCAGTGCTTATACCGCGAATGAGCAGTTCTTC CSAYTANEQFF
TRBJ2-3 TRBV30 . . TGTGCCTGGAGTGTGGCAGCAAGCACAGATACGCAGTATTTT CAWSVAASTDTQYF
TRBJ2-4 TRBV4-1 . . TGCGCCAGCAGCCTCGAGGGGGAGAACATTCAGTACTTC CASSLEGENIQYF
TRBJ2-5 TRBV27 . TRBD2 TGTGCCAGCAGTTTACTCTATGCGGGGGGGGAGACCCAGTACTTC CASSLLYAGGETQYF
TRBJ2-7 TRBV27 once . TGTGCCAGCAGTGACAGGAACACCTACGAGCAGTACTTC CASSDRNTYEQYF
TRBJ2-1 TRBV30 . . TGTGCCTGGAAAGACGCGTACAATGAGCAGTTCTTC CAWKDAYNEQFF
TRBJ1-1 TRBV6-6 . TRBD1 TGTGCCAGCAGCCGGGACAGGTCAAACACTGAAGCTTTCTTT CASSRDRSNTEAFF
TRBJ2-4 TRBV7-9 few TRBD1 TGTGCCAGCAGGCATACCTACAGGACAGGGATGGCCAAAAACATTCAGTACTTC CASRHTYRTGMAKNIQYF
TRBJ2-7 TRBV30 . . TGTGCCTGGAGTGGATTGGGGCACTACGAGCAGTACTTC CAWSGLGHYEQYF
TRBJ1-1 TRBV5-1 . TRBD1 TGCGCCAGCAGCTTGGGCGACAGGGCCACTGAAGCTTTCTTT CASSLGDRATEAFF
TRBJ1-5 TRBV27 . . TGTGCCAGCAGTTTATTTTTCTCGGCGGTTAGCAATCAGCCCCAGCATTTT CASSLFFSAVSNQPQHF
TRBJ2-7 TRBV10-1 few TRBD1 TGCGCCAGCAGAGGACAGGGAACGATGAACGAGCAGTACTTC CASRGQGTMNEQYF
TRBJ2-7 TRBV5-6 few . TGTGCCAGCAGCTTGGACCTTCTCCAGGTGCCTTACATCGTCTTC CASSLDLLQVPYIVF
TRBJ2-2 TRBV27 . . TGTGCCAGCAGTCTAAGGGGGGAGCTGTTTTTT CASSLRGELFF
TRBJ1-1 TRBV6-5 . . TGTGCCAGCAGTTACCAACGCCTGGGGAACACTGAAGCTTTCTTT CASSYQRLGNTEAFF
TRBJ1-1 TRBV7-3 few TRBD1 TGTGCCAGCAGCTTACAGGGGGCGAACACTGAAGCTTTCTTT CASSLQGANTEAFF
TRBJ2-7 TRBV10-3 . . TGTGCCATCAGTTACACAGGGAACGAGCAGTACTTC CAISYTGNEQYF
TRBJ1-4 TRBV15 . TRBD1 TGTGCCACCAGCAGGACGGGACAGATAAATGAAAAACTGTTTTTT CATSRTGQINEKLFF
TRBJ1-2 TRBV6-6 . . TGTGCCAGCGGGAAAGGGCTTGATGGCTACACCTTC CASGKGLDGYTF
TRBJ1-2 TRBV29-1 . . TGCAGCGCCCTGGACGGAAATGGCTACACCTTC CSALDGNGYTF
TRBJ1-2 TRBV18 few . TGTGCCAGCTCAAACAACAACTATGGCTACACCTTC CASSNNNYGYTF
TRBJ2-7 TRBV6-5 . TRBD2 TGTGCCAGCAGAGAGACTAGCGGCATCTCCTACGAGCAGTACTTC CASRETSGISYEQYF
TRBJ2-7 TRBV20-1 . TRBD1 TGCAGCGCCGGGACAGACTACGAGCAGTACTTC CSAGTDYEQYF
TRBJ2-5 TRBV4-1 few TRBD2 TGCGCCAGCAGTAGGCTAGCGGGATCACAAGAGACCCAGTACTTC CASSRLAGSQETQYF
TRBJ1-2 TRBV7-9 . . TGTGCCAGCAGCTTCGGGTCTTCGGAGGGTGGCTACACCTTC CASSFGSSEGGYTF
TRBJ1-2 TRBV29-1 . TRBD1 TGCAGCGCAGGACAGGGAAACTATGGCTACACCTTC CSAGQGNYGYTF
TRBJ2-7 TRBV6-5 few TRBD1 TGTGCCAGCAGCCAGACAGGGGCCGAGCAGTACTTC CASSQTGAEQYF
TRBJ1-1 TRBV29-1 . . TGCAGCGTTGGGGCAGGGTGGAACACTGAAGCTTTCTTT CSVGAGWNTEAFF
TRBJ2-1 TRBV27 . TRBD2 TGTGCCAGCAGTTTATCGTGGAGCGGGGGGGCCATTGAGCAGTTCTTC CASSLSWSGGAIEQFF
TRBJ1-2 TRBV7-9 once . TGTGCCAGCAGCTTCACTCAGCCTAACTATGGCTACACCTTC CASSFTQPNYGYTF
TRBJ1-4 TRBV12-5 . . TGTGCTAGTGGTTTGGTTCACTTAGCAACTAATGAAAAACTGTTTTTT CASGLVHLATNEKLFF
TRBJ1-6 TRBV29-1 . TRBD1 TGCAGCGCCAGAGGACAGGGAAGGAATTCACCCCTCCACTTT CSARGQGRNSPLHF
TRBJ1-2 TRBV10-3 . . TGTGCCATCAGCCGCGGTCAGGGGTTTTATGGCTACACCTTC CAISRGQGFYGYTF
TRBJ1-1 TRBV5-1 few . TGCGCCAGCAGCTTGGAAGGTCCGGCGAACACTGAAGCTTTCTTT CASSLEGPANTEAFF
TRBJ2-3 TRBV9 few . TGTGCCAGCAGCGTAGCCCGTCGCGGTACGCAGTATTTT CASSVARRGTQYF
TRBJ1-5 TRBV30 . . TGTGCCTGGAGTGTAAGCGCCGGTCAGCCCCAGCATTTT CAWSVSAGQPQHF
TRBJ1-2 TRBV29-1 . . TGCAGCGTTGGTGACCCTTTTTCCCTTAACTATGGCTACACCTTC CSVGDPFSLNYGYTF